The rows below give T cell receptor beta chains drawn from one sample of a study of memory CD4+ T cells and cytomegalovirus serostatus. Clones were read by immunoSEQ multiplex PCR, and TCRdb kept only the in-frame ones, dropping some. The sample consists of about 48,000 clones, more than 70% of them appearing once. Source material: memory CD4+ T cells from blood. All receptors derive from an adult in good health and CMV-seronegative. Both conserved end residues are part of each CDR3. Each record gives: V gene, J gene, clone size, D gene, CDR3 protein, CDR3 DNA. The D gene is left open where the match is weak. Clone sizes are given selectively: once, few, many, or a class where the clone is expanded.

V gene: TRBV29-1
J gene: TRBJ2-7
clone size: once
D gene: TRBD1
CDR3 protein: CSVIPGTGTYEQYF
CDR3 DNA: TGCAGCGTAATTCCCGGGACAGGGACCTACGAGCAGTACTTC

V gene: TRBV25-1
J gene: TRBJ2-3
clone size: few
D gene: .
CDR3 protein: CASTGNGATDTQYF
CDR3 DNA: TGTGCCAGCACTGGGAACGGCGCCACAGATACGCAGTATTTT

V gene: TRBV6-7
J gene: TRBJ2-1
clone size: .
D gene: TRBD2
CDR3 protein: CAGRANEQFF
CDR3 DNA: TGTGCCGGGAGGGCGAATGAGCAGTTCTTC

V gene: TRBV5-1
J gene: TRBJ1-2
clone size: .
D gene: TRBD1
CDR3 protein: CASSPDGQGNYGYTF
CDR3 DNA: TGCGCCAGCAGCCCGGATGGACAGGGGAACTATGGCTACACCTTC

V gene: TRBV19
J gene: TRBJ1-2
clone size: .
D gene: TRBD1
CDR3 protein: CASSENRGTNYGYTF
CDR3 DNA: TGTGCCAGTAGTGAAAACAGGGGAACTAACTATGGCTACACCTTC

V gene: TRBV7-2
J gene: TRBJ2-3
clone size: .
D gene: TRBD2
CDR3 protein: CASSLSTREGPDTDTQYF
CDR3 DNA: TGTGCCAGCAGCTTATCTACGCGGGAGGGCCCTGACACAGATACGCAGTATTTT

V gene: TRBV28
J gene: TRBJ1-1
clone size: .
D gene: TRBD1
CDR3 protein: CASRGSGTGRVKDFF
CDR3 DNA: TGTGCCAGCAGGGGATCCGGGACAGGGAGGGTGAAGGATTTCTTT

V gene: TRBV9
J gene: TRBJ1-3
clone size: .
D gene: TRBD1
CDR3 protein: CASSVFPPGTGGNTIYF
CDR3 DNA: TGTGCCAGCAGCGTATTCCCCCCGGGGACAGGAGGAAACACCATATATTTT

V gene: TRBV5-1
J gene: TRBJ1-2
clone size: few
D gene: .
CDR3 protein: CASSFQGGRLYGYTF
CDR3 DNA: TGCGCCAGCAGCTTCCAGGGAGGGCGGCTATATGGCTACACCTTC

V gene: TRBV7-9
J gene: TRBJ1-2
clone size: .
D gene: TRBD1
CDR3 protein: CASSLAASGGQTGSYGYTF
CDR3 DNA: TGTGCCAGCAGCTTAGCCGCATCGGGGGGCCAGACAGGGAGCTATGGCTACACCTTC

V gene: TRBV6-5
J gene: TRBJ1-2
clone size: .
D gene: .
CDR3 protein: CASSRTDTANGYTF
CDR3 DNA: TGTGCCAGCAGTCGGACGGATACGGCCAATGGCTACACCTTC

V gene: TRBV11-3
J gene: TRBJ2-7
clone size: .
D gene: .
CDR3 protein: CASSQTTPRFSNGNVAQYF
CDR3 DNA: TGTGCCAGCAGTCAAACCACCCCCAGGTTCTCAAACGGTAATGTCGCGCAGTACTTC

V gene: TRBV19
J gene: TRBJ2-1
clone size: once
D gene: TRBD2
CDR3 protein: CASSTVGTTNNEQFF
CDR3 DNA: TGTGCCAGTAGTACCGTCGGGACTACTAACAATGAGCAGTTCTTC

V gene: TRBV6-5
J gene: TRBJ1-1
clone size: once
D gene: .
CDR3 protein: CASRAPRGSNTEAFF
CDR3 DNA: TGTGCCAGCAGGGCCCCTCGAGGGTCGAACACTGAAGCTTTCTTT

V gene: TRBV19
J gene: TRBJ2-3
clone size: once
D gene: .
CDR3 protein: CASKGPWQSDTQYF
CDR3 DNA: TGTGCCAGTAAGGGGCCTTGGCAGTCAGATACGCAGTATTTT

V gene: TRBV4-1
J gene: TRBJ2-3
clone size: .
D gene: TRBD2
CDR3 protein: CASSQVGTRYRGTDTQYF
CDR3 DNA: TGCGCCAGCAGCCAAGTGGGGACTAGGTATCGGGGCACAGATACGCAGTATTTT

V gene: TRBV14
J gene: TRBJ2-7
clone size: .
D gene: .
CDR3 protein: CASSPFRSEAALYEQYF
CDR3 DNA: TGTGCCAGCAGCCCCTTCCGGTCTGAAGCAGCTCTGTACGAGCAGTACTTC

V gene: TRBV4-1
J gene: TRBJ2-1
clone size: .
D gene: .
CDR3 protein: CASSQRREGTNEQFF
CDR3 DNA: TGCGCCAGCAGCCAGCGTCGAGAAGGAACCAATGAGCAGTTCTTC

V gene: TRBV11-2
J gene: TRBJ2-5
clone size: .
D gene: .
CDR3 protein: CASSLGLGETQYF
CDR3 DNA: TGTGCCAGCAGCTTAGGGCTGGGAGAGACCCAGTACTTC

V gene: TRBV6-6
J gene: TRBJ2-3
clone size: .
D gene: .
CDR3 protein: CASSPYSHQSTDTQYF
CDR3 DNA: TGTGCCAGCAGCCCTTACTCACATCAGAGCACAGATACGCAGTATTTT

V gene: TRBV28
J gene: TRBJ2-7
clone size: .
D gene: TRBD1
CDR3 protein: CASSSPGTGTYEQYF
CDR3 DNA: TGTGCCAGCAGTTCCCCCGGGACAGGGACGTACGAGCAGTACTTC

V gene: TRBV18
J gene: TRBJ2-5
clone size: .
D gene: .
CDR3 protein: CASSDQETQYF
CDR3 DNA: TGTGCCAGCTCAGACCAAGAGACCCAGTACTTC